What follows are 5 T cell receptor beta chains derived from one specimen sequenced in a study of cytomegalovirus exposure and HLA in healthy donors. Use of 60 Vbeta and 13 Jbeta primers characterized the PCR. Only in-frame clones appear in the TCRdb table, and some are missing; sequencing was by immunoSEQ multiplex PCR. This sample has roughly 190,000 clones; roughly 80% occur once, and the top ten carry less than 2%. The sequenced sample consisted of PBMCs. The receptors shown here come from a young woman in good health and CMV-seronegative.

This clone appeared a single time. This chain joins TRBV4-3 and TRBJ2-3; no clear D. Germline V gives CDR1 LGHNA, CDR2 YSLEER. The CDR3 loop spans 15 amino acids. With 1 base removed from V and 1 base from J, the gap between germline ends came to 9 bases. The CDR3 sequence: CASSQVRLGTDTQYF. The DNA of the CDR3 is TGCGCCAGCAGCCAAGTGCGACTGGGCACAGATACGCAGTATTTT.

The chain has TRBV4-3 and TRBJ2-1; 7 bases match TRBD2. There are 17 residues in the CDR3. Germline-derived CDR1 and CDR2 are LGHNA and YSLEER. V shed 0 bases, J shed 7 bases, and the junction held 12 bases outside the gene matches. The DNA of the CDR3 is TGCGCCAGCAGCCAAGATTGGGCGGGAGAGGGTAAGAATGAGCAGTTCTTC. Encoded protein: CASSQDWAGEGKNEQFF.

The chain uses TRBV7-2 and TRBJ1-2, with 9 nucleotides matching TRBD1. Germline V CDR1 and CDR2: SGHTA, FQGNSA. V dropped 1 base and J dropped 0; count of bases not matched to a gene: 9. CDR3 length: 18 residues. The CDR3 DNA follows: TGTGCCAGCAGCTTAGACGGCGGGACAGGGACCACTAACTATGGCTACACCTTC. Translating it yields CASSLDGGTGTTNYGYTF.

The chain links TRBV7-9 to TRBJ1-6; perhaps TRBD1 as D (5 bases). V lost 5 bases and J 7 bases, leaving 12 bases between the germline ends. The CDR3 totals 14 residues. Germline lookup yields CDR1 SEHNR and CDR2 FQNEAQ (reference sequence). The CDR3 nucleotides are TGTGCCAGCAGCGGGGCAGGGTTGAATTCACCCCTCCACTTT. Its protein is CASSGAGLNSPLHF. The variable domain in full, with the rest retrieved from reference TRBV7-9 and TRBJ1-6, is DTGVSQNPRHKITKRGQNVTFRCDPISEHNRLYWYRQTLGQGPEFLTYFQNEAQLEKSRLLSDRFSAERPKGSFSTLEIQRTEQGDSAMYLCASSGAGLNSPLHFGNGTRLTVT.

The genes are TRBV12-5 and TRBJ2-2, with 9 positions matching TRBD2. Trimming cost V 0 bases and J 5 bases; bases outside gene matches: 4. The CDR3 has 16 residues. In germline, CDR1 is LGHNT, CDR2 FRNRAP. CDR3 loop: CASGLVTAGGTGELFF. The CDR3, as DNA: TGTGCTAGTGGTTTGGTTACCGCGGGAGGGACCGGGGAGCTGTTTTTT.